This T cell receptor beta chain was identified during a study of shared clonotypes between healthy human individuals. Germline loops: CDR1 SGDLS, CDR2 YYNGEE. This CDR3 region has 11 residues. Trimming removed 4 bases from V and 5 bases from J, with 4 bases in between. Per the study methods: Junction-only sequences produced by ImmunoSEQ had no quality scores, so filtering differed. The data were produced by immunoSEQ multiplex PCR, yet TCRdb's version contains in-frame clones alone and is incomplete. V and J calls and clone size are as listed in that table; D and trimming were resolved from the DNA. The data show a few million clones, roughly 95% seen once. The naive CD8 subset, CD45RO-negative cells positively selected for CCR7, excluded terminally differentiated effector memory CD45RA+ cells.

This sequence was found in a man aged 18-30 years in good health. Some clones in this sample may be carry-over from other donors' samples. The sequenced sample consisted of naive CD8+ T cells from PBMCs. The chain recombines TRBV9 with TRBJ2-1; no clear D. CDR3 bases: TGTGCCAGCAGCATAAACAATGAGCAGTTCTTC. Residues: CASSINNEQFF.